This T cell receptor (beta chain) was obtained from a study of shared clonotypes between healthy human individuals. On the study more broadly: CD4 naive and CD4 memory each took three plates per donor, while CD8 naive took two and CD8 memory one.

Cells designated naive CD8 were CD45RO-negative and were positively selected for CCR7, with terminally differentiated effector memory CD45RA+ cells excluded. With respect to this clone: As yet, its antigen is unknown.

Study results and caveats: The generation probabilities recorded for non-shared clonotypes fell below those of clonotypes shared by all four donors.

Replicate PCRs for sorted subsets used approximately 220 ng DNA; this equaled tens of thousands of T cell genomes. Clones were sequenced by immunoSEQ multiplex PCR, and TCRdb holds only the in-frame ones, with some missing. The sample carries around 560,000 clones, roughly 95% recorded once. The origin of this receptor is a woman aged 25 to 39 in good health. Sequenced input: naive CD8+ T cells sorted from blood.

The CDR3 DNA reads as TGTGCCAGTATCCCCTCGGTGGGCAGGTCCTACAATGAGCAGTTCTTC. Protein sequence: CASIPSVGRSYNEQFF. The V gene is TRBV19, the J gene TRBJ2-1; no clear D gene. This CDR3 is 16 amino acids long. The V end was cut by 7 bases, the J end by 1 base, with 17 bases between. Germline CDR1 is LNHDA and CDR2 is SQIVND (reference sequence).